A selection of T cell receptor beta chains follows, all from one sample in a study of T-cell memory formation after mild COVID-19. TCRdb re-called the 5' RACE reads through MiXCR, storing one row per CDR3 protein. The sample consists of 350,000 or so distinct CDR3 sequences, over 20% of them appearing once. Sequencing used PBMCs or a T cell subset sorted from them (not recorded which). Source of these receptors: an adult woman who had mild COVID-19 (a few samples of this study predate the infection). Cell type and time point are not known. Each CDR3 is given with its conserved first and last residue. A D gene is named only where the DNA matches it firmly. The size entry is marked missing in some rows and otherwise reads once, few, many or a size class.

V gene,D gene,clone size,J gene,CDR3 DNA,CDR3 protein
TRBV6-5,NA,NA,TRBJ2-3,TGTGCCAGCAACCCACAGGGCAGGGTCTTGACAGATACGCAGTATTTT,CASNPQGRVLTDTQYF
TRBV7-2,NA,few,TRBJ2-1,TGTGCCACCAGACAGCTGCCCGACAATGAGCAGTTCTTC,CATRQLPDNEQFF
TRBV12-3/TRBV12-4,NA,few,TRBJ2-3,TGTGCCAGCCGAGCCGGGACTCTCACAGATACGCAGTATTTT,CASRAGTLTDTQYF
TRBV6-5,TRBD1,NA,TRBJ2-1,TGTGCCAGCAGGCCACAGGGGGACAATGAGCAGTTCTTC,CASRPQGDNEQFF
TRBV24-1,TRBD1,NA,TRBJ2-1,TGTGCCACCAGTGACCCTCCCCGGCAGGGGGACTCCTACAATGAGCAGTTCTTC,CATSDPPRQGDSYNEQFF
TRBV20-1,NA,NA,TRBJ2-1,TGCAGTGCTGGCTCCAATGAGCAGTTCTTC,CSAGSNEQFF
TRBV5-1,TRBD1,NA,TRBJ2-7,TGCGCCAGCAGCTTGGTTGCAGGGGGCCAAGGCGAGCAGTACTTC,CASSLVAGGQGEQYF
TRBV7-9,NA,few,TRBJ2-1,TGTGCCAGCAGCTTAGTCGTGGGTTCTCCCAGGCAGTTCTTC,CASSLVVGSPRQFF
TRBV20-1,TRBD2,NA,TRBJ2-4,TGCAGTGCTAGAGATTGGACTAGCCCGGGAAACATTCAGTACTTC,CSARDWTSPGNIQYF
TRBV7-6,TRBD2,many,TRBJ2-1,TGTGCCAGCAGCACGCAAGCGGGGGGGTCCTACAATGAGCAGTTCTTC,CASSTQAGGSYNEQFF
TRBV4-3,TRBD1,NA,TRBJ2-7,TGCGCCAGCAGCCACTCTGGACAGGGGGCAACCTACGAGCAGTACTTC,CASSHSGQGATYEQYF
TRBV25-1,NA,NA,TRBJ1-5,TGTGCCAGCAGTGACAGTAACGGGGGCGCCGGGAGCAATCAGCCCCAGCATTTT,CASSDSNGGAGSNQPQHF
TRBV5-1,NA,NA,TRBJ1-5,TGCGCCAGCAGCTCCGGGTCGGGGTATGACCAGCCCCAGCATTTT,CASSSGSGYDQPQHF
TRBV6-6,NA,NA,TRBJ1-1,TGTGCCAGCACCGGTGGGGGGCACACTGAAGCTTTCTTT,CASTGGGHTEAFF
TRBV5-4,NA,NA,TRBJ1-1,TGTGCCAGCAGCCTGGGTGGCAGGGTAGGAGACACTGAAGCTTTCTTT,CASSLGGRVGDTEAFF
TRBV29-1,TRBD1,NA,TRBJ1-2,TGCAGCGTTGGCGCAGGGGGCGCCTATGGCTACACCTTC,CSVGAGGAYGYTF
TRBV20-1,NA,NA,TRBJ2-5,TGCAGTGCCCGGACGGGCCAAGAGACCCAGTACTTC,CSARTGQETQYF
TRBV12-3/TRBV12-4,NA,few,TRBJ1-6,TGTGCCAGCAGTTTAGCGAAAGGAAATTCCCTCCACTTT,CASSLAKGNSLHF
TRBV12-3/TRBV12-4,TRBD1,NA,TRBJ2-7,TGTGCCAGCAGTTTTACCGACAGGGGCCCGATCGGCGAGCAGTACTTC,CASSFTDRGPIGEQYF
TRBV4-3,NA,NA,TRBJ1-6,TGCGCCAGCAGCCAAGTCAGGCTCCCACCCCTCCACTTT,CASSQVRLPPLHF
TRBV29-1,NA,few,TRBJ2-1,TGCAGCGTTGAAGATCTAAGGGAATGGTCCTACAATGAGCAGTTCTTC,CSVEDLREWSYNEQFF